The 16 T cell receptor beta chains in this list originate from one sample, sequenced in a study of cytomegalovirus exposure and HLA in healthy donors. 13 Jbeta primers and 60 Vbeta primers were used for the PCR. Produced via immunoSEQ multiplex PCR; TCRdb's table is partial and in-frame only. This sample has under 150,000 clones; roughly 79% occur once, and the top ten carry roughly 1.9%. The sample taken for sequencing was PBMCs. The receptors were sampled from a woman aged 40 to 55 in good health and CMV-seronegative.

The chain joins TRBV27 to TRBJ2-3; TRBD2 is a possible D gene (6 bases). V lost 6 bases, J lost 3 bases, and 16 bases lay in between. Germline V gene sequence: CDR1 MNHEY, CDR2 SMNVEV (reference sequence). The CDR3 runs 15 residues. The CDR3 DNA reads as TGTGCCAGCAGCTTCGGGGGTCTAGGGACAGATACGCAGTATTTT. Protein sequence: CASSFGGLGTDTQYF.

This chain uses TRBV7-6 with TRBJ2-7; TRBD2 matches at 8 bases. Germline V gene sequence: CDR1 SGHVS, CDR2 FNYEAQ. The CDR3 loop spans 15 amino acids. With V trimmed by 3 bases and J by 7 bases, 11 bases remained unmatched. CDR3 sequence (DNA): TGTGCCAGCAGCTTTAGCGGGACCCTACTAGGGGAGCAGTACTTC. Translating it yields CASSFSGTLLGEQYF. The whole variable domain, remainder taken from reference TRBV7-6 and TRBJ2-7, is GAGVSQSPRYKVTKRGQDVALRCDPISGHVSLYWYRQALGQGPEFLTYFNYEAQQDKSGLPNDRFSAERPEGSISTLTIQRTEQRDSAMYRCASSFSGTLLGEQYFGPGTRLTVT.

The chain combines TRBV7-6 with TRBJ2-5, with 7 nucleotides matching TRBD1. The junction had 10 bases not matched to a gene; V was cut back by 2 bases and J by 13 bases. The CDR3 loop spans 13 amino acids. Germline CDR1 is SGHVS and CDR2 is FNYEAQ. The CDR3 here is CASSLLIDRASYF. DNA of the CDR3: TGTGCCAGCAGCTTACTAATCGACAGGGCATCGTACTTC.

V gene TRBV18 combines with J gene TRBJ2-5, with TRBD2 identical over 7 bases. This CDR3 is built from 17 residues. Trimming at V came to 5 bases and at J to 5 bases, leaving 17 bases not matched to a gene. Looked up from germline, CDR1 is KGHSH and CDR2 is LQKENI. The DNA for the CDR3 is TGTGCCAGCTCAGGTTTCGCGGGAGTTGGACAAATGGAGACCCAGTACTTC. This translates into CASSGFAGVGQMETQYF.

This clone was counted between two and nine times. The chain couples TRBV18 to TRBJ2-1; 9 nucleotides line up with TRBD2. Unmatched junction bases numbered 2, after V lost 3 bases and J lost 8 bases. In germline, CDR1 is KGHSH, CDR2 LQKENI. The CDR3 contains 13 residues. CDR3 bases: TGTGCCAGCTCACCTAGCGGGGGCTATGAGCAGTTCTTC. As protein: CASSPSGGYEQFF. Based on the CDR3 plus reference TRBV18 and TRBJ2-1, the full variable domain is NAGVMQNPRHLVRRRGQEARLRCSPMKGHSHVYWYRQLPEEGLKFMVYLQKENIIDESGMPKERFSAEFPKEGPSILRIQQVVRGDSAAYFCASSPSGGYEQFFGPGTRLTVL.

CDR3 sequence: CASSPTQAGLEETQYF. CDR3 DNA: TGTGCCAGCAGCCCAACTCAGGCAGGGTTGGAAGAGACCCAGTACTTC. The J gene is TRBJ2-5, the V gene TRBV7-6; D is perhaps TRBD1 (5 bases). The V gene's germline CDR1 is SGHVS and CDR2 FNYEAQ. The CDR3 spans 16 residues. V lost 5 bases to trimming and J lost 3 bases, with 19 bases between them.

This CDR3 reads CASSSDRENSPLHF. Here the CDR3 DNA reads TGTGCCAGCAGCTCGGACAGGGAAAATTCACCCCTCCACTTT. The V gene is TRBV7-6, the J gene TRBJ1-6; 8 bases fit TRBD1. Per germline, CDR1 SGHVS and CDR2 FNYEAQ. The CDR3 extends over 14 amino acids. Trimming at V came to 4 bases and at J to 7 bases, leaving 3 bases not matched to a gene. Full variable domain (missing parts from reference TRBV7-6 and TRBJ1-6): GAGVSQSPRYKVTKRGQDVALRCDPISGHVSLYWYRQALGQGPEFLTYFNYEAQQDKSGLPNDRFSAERPEGSISTLTIQRTEQRDSAMYRCASSSDRENSPLHFGNGTRLTVT.

This rearrangement joins TRBV15 to TRBJ2-7; D call uncertain. V lost 3 bases, J lost 3 bases, and 18 bases lay in between. The germline gives CDR1 LNHNV, CDR2 YYDKDF (reference sequence). This CDR3 is 16 amino acids long. The CDR3 bases are TGTGCCACCAGCAGGGTACCGGTGGAAAGACACTACGAGCAGTACTTC. This sequence encodes CATSRVPVERHYEQYF.

The CDR3 sequence: CASSPDREVNTEAFF. CDR3 bases: TGTGCCAGTAGTCCGGACAGGGAAGTGAACACTGAAGCTTTCTTT. The chain combines TRBV19 with TRBJ1-1; TRBD1 matches 8 bases. Germline V gene lookup returns CDR1 LNHDA and CDR2 SQIVND (reference sequence). The CDR3 sequence is 15 residues long. V was clipped by 5 bases and J by 0 bases; unmatched bases: 5.

This clone was seen once. V gene TRBV6-5 combines with J gene TRBJ1-2; a possible D gene is TRBD1 (6 bases). Germline V CDR1 and CDR2: MNHEY, SVGAGI. The CDR3 is 16 residues long. The ends were cut back, 0 bases at V and 4 bases at J, with 15 bases in the middle. CDR3 sequence: CASSYSTAAGAYGYTF. The CDR3 DNA sequence: TGTGCCAGCAGTTACTCGACCGCCGCAGGGGCCTATGGCTACACCTTC.

The CDR3 is CASSLTGGNEQFF. The CDR3 coding sequence is TGTGCCAGCAGCTTGACGGGGGGTAATGAGCAGTTCTTC. V usage is TRBV5-6 and J usage is TRBJ2-1; 7 bases align to TRBD2. The V gene end was trimmed by 1 base and the J gene end by 7 bases; junction bases not matched to a gene: 2. The germline V gene has CDR1 SGHDT and CDR2 YYEEEE. This CDR3 is built from 13 residues.

This rearrangement joins TRBV7-9 to TRBJ2-6; possibly TRBD1 for D (6 bases). The V end was cut by 5 bases, the J end by 1 base, with 12 bases between. CDR3 size: 16 residues. CDR1 and CDR2 (germline): SEHNR, FQNEAQ (reference sequence). CDR3 DNA sequence: TGTGCCAGCAGCCCATGGGGGCAATCTGGGGCCAACGTCCTGACTTTC. Protein sequence: CASSPWGQSGANVLTF.

This clone was detected once. The V gene is TRBV30, the J gene TRBJ2-3; 9 nucleotides line up with TRBD1. The CDR3 runs to 15 residues. Germline trimming cut 0 bases from V and 3 bases from J; bases unmatched to any gene: 4. Germline V gene lookup returns CDR1 GTSNPN and CDR2 SVGIG (reference sequence). The CDR3 loop reads CAWSVGQGQTDTQYF. The CDR3 DNA follows: TGTGCCTGGAGTGTAGGACAGGGGCAAACAGATACGCAGTATTTT. Supplemented by reference TRBV30 and TRBJ2-3, the full variable domain reads SQTIHQWPATLVQPVGSPLSLECTVEGTSNPNLYWYRQAAGRGLQLLFYSVGIGQISSEVPQNLSASRPQDRQFILSSKKLLLSDSGFYLCAWSVGQGQTDTQYFGPGTRLTVL.

V is TRBV18 and J is TRBJ2-7; possibly TRBD1 for D (6 bases). The V and J ends lost 5 bases and 3 bases respectively, with 14 bases between them. Germline CDR1 reads KGHSH; CDR2 reads LQKENI. The CDR3 has 14 amino acids. The CDR3 region has the DNA TGTGCCAGCTCAGAGAGGAGACAGGACTACGAGCAGTACTTC. As protein: CASSERRQDYEQYF.

The chain carries TRBV5-1 and TRBJ1-4, with no clear D. The V and J ends lost 0 bases and 4 bases respectively, with 10 bases between them. The CDR3 extends over 15 amino acids. CDR1 and CDR2 (germline): SGHRS, YFSETQ. The CDR3 reads CASSLGQRNNEKLFF. In nucleotides, the CDR3 is TGCGCCAGCAGCTTGGGTCAGCGAAATAATGAAAAACTGTTTTTT.

On this clone: The junction does not match germline at one end; this may be a read error. This sequence joins TRBV27 and TRBJ2-6, with a tentative D call TRBD2 (6 bases). Germline V gives CDR1 MNHEY, CDR2 SMNVEV (reference sequence). This CDR3 contains 13 residues. CDR3 residues: CASSSGGANGLTF. In nucleotides, the CDR3 is TGTGCCAGCAGCAGCGGCGGGGCCAACGGCCTGACTTTC.